This T cell receptor (beta chain) was recovered during a study of metastatic and nonmetastatic thyroid tumors. Study context: Repertoires from blood and tumor or nodule tissue of malignant and benign thyroid patients were compared.

Before thyroid surgery, none of the patients had received any treatment. TCRdb reprocessed the PCR reads using MiXCR. This sample has 23,000 or so clones; 20% occur once, and the top ten carry under 30%. This clone was detected many times. This clonotype was sampled from a female donor with papillary thyroid cancer or a benign thyroid nodule (not recorded which). Some clones in this sample may be carry-over from other donors' samples. Sample: blood.

The CDR3 DNA is TGCAGTGCGCCAGCCTCTGGAAACACCATATATTTT. This encodes CSAPASGNTIYF. This chain joins TRBV20-1 and TRBJ1-3, with no clear D. The CDR3 has 12 amino acids. The V end was cut by 6 bases, the J end by 0 bases, with 6 bases between. Per the germline V gene, CDR1 is DFQATT and CDR2 is SNEGSKA (reference sequence).